Following are 14 T cell receptor beta chains from one sample sequenced in a study of cytomegalovirus exposure and HLA in healthy donors. With 60 Vbeta and 13 Jbeta primers, the PCR was carried out. Only in-frame clones appear in the TCRdb table, and some are missing; sequencing was by immunoSEQ multiplex PCR. The sample lists about 110,000 clones, approximately 66% occurring once. The sample was PBMCs. Every receptor here comes from a man in his forties in good health and CMV-seropositive.

The genes are TRBV6-5 and TRBJ2-2; a possible D gene is TRBD1 (6 bases). Germline V gene data show CDR1 as MNHEY and CDR2 as SVGAGI. The germline V and J ends were trimmed by 0 bases and 4 bases, with 12 bases remaining between them. The CDR3 is 16 residues long. CDR3 nucleotide sequence: TGTGCCAGCAGTTACTCCGCAGGGGATAGCACCGGGGAGCTGTTTTTT. It encodes CASSYSAGDSTGELFF.

The chain recombines TRBV18 with TRBJ2-7, with 8 nucleotides matching TRBD1. The CDR3 length is 15 residues. With 2 bases clipped from V and 0 bases from J, the junction kept 3 bases outside the gene matches. CDR1 is KGHSH and CDR2 is LQKENI in the germline V gene. The CDR3 nucleotides read TGTGCCAGCTCACCAGGACAGGGCCTCTCCTACGAGCAGTACTTC. Protein sequence: CASSPGQGLSYEQYF.

J is TRBJ2-1 and V is TRBV6-1, with D possibly being TRBD2 (7 bases). In germline, CDR1 is MNHNS, CDR2 SASEGT. Between the trimmed V and J ends, which lost 1 base and 8 bases, there was a span of 21 bases. This CDR3 has 17 amino acids. CDR3 loop: CASSEVLHIRGRDEQFF. In DNA form, the CDR3 reads TGTGCCAGCAGTGAAGTACTACATATTAGGGGGAGGGATGAGCAGTTCTTC.

The table lists this clone with a count of one. CDR3 sequence reads: CASSLESPSYEQYF. CDR3 in DNA: TGTGCCAGCAGTTTAGAGTCCCCGAGTTACGAGCAGTACTTC. The chain couples TRBV27 to TRBJ2-7; D is ambiguous. Germline CDR1 reads MNHEY; CDR2 reads SMNVEV (reference sequence). This CDR3 is 14 amino acids long. V lost 2 bases and J 4 bases, leaving 12 bases between the germline ends.

Only a few counts were recorded for this clone. V and J are TRBV30 and TRBJ1-1; possible D gene TRBD1, 5 bases. The CDR3 is 14 amino acids. The germline V gene encodes CDR1 GTSNPN and CDR2 SVGIG (reference sequence). Trimming left V 2 bases short and J 0 bases short, with 10 bases between. DNA of the CDR3: TGTGCCTGGAGTCTGGGACTGTTGAACACTGAAGCTTTCTTT. Amino acid sequence: CAWSLGLLNTEAFF.

The J gene is TRBJ2-3, the V gene TRBV6-1; TRBD1 aligns across 8 bases. Losses at the gene ends were 7 bases for V and 8 bases for J; bases not matched to a gene: 14. The germline V gene encodes CDR1 MNHNS and CDR2 SASEGT. The CDR3 runs 15 residues. CDR3 amino acids: CASTRGGQGAPTQYF. CDR3 nucleotides: TGTGCCAGCACCAGAGGGGGTCAGGGGGCTCCTACGCAGTATTTT.

This chain joins TRBV4-3 and TRBJ2-1; 8 bases are a match to TRBD2. Germline V gives CDR1 LGHNA, CDR2 YSLEER. V lost 1 base and J lost 2; bases outside the gene matches: 4. The CDR3 covers 16 residues. The CDR3 DNA reads TGCGCCAGCAGCCAAGTCTTTAGCGGGACCTACAATGAGCAGTTCTTC. Protein: CASSQVFSGTYNEQFF.

The genes are TRBV27 and TRBJ2-3, with D perhaps matching TRBD1 (7 bases). CDR1 and CDR2 from the germline V gene are MNHEY and SMNVEV (reference sequence). V was shortened by 6 bases and J by 3 bases, with 16 bases between the two germline ends. CDR3 length: 15 amino acids. DNA for the CDR3: TGTGCCAGCAGCGACAGGGTTGCGGGAACAGATACGCAGTATTTT. Residues: CASSDRVAGTDTQYF.

The rearrangement links TRBV4-1 to TRBJ2-1, with 8 bases identical to TRBD2. V shed 2 bases and J 7 bases; nucleotides not matched to a gene: 16. The germline V gene encodes CDR1 MGHRA and CDR2 YSYEKL. The CDR3 runs to 18 residues. CDR3 bases: TGCGCCAGCAGCCAAACCGCAGCGGGACTAGTAGTGGGAAATGAGCAGTTCTTC. It yields the protein CASSQTAAGLVVGNEQFF.

The chain employs TRBV19 and TRBJ2-1; the match to TRBD1 covers 9 bases. The CDR3 is 14 amino acids. CDR1 LNHDA and CDR2 SQIVND come from the germline V gene (reference sequence). V trimming: 9 bases; J trimming: 5 bases; junction bases outside the gene matches: 8. The CDR3 here is CASVDRGTNNEQFF. CDR3 DNA: TGTGCCAGCGTCGACAGGGGGACAAACAATGAGCAGTTCTTC.

The genes are TRBV6-5 and TRBJ1-4; TRBD1 agrees at 9 bases. There are 15 residues in the CDR3. CDR1 and CDR2 from the germline V gene are MNHEY and SVGAGI. Trimming took 2 bases from V and 5 from J; bases not matched to a gene: 3. CDR3 coding DNA: TGTGCCAGCAGTTACCACAGGGGGCGGAATGAAAAACTGTTTTTT. Translated: CASSYHRGRNEKLFF.

The V gene is TRBV9, the J gene TRBJ2-6; weak D call: TRBD1 (5 bases). Looked up from germline, CDR1 is SGDLS and CDR2 is YYNGEE. V was cut by 3 bases and J by 4 bases, with 11 bases left in between. The CDR3 is 15 amino acids. The CDR3 sequence: CASSAAGLGANVLTF. CDR3 DNA: TGTGCCAGCAGCGCAGCAGGGCTCGGGGCCAACGTCCTGACTTTC. Together with reference TRBV9 and TRBJ2-6, the CDR3 gives the full variable domain: DSGVTQTPKHLITATGQRVTLRCSPRSGDLSVYWYQQSLDQGLQFLIQYYNGEERAKGNILERFSAQQFPDLHSELNLSSLELGDSALYFCASSAAGLGANVLTFGAGSRLTVL.

V usage is TRBV28 and J usage is TRBJ2-7, with 10 bases identical to TRBD1. Germline V CDR1 and CDR2: MDHEN, SYDVKM. The CDR3 consists of 14 residues. Trimming at V came to 6 bases and at J to 4 bases, leaving 6 bases not matched to a gene. The CDR3 loop is CASRVPGQGYEQYF. CDR3 bases: TGTGCCAGCAGGGTCCCGGGACAGGGGTACGAGCAGTACTTC.

The chain employs TRBV6-1 and TRBJ2-1, with 10 positions matching TRBD1. J lost 9 bases, V lost 3 bases, and 5 bases had no gene match. The CDR3 is made up of 14 amino acids. In germline, CDR1 is MNHNS, CDR2 SASEGT. CDR3 residues: CASSDLTGGVEQFF. CDR3 nucleotide sequence: TGTGCCAGCAGTGACCTGACAGGGGGCGTTGAGCAGTTCTTC.